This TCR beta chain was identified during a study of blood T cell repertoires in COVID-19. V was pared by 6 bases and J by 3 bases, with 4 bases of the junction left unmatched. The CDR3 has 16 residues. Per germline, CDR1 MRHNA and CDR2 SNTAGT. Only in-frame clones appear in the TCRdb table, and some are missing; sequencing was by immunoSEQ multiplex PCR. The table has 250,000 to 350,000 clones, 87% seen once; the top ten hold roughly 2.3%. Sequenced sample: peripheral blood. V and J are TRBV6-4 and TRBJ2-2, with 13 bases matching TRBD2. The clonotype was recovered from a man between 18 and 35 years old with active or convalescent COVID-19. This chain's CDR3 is CASRELAGGYTGELFF. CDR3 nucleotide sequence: TGTGCCAGCAGAGAACTAGCGGGAGGGTACACCGGGGAGCTGTTTTTT.